Listed below are T cell receptor beta chains from one sample, sequenced in a study of T cell clones after liver transplantation. Assay: immunoSEQ multiplex PCR; the TCRdb copy retains only in-frame clones and omits some. The table lists tens of thousands of clones, more than 70% of them singletons. The sequenced sample was CD4+ T cells from blood, obtained at the 22-month timepoint. These TCRs come from a human patient who received a liver transplant. A subset of T cells may come from the graft donor. The CDR3 runs from the conserved cysteine through the conserved F or W. D genes are given only for firm matches. Size tells how often a clone was seen (once, few, many) or the class of an expanded clone, and some rows leave it out.

J | V | length | D | size | DNA | CDR3
TRBJ2-7 | TRBV4-2 | 16 | . | . | TGTGCCAGCAGCCATACCCGCCACCGCCAACACTACGAGCAGTACTTC | CASSHTRHRQHYEQYF
TRBJ1-3 | TRBV4-1 | 16 | . | . | TGCGCCAGCAGCCAAGATCTTCTCCGCTCTGGAAACACCATATATTTT | CASSQDLLRSGNTIYF
TRBJ1-5 | TRBV6-6 | 13 | . | . | TGTGCCAGCAGGGGCCGGGGAGGTCAGCCCCAGCATTTT | CASRGRGGQPQHF
TRBJ2-5 | TRBV28 | 16 | TRBD2 | . | TGTGCCAGCAGTCCCTACTTAGCGGGGGGGCAAGAGACCCAGTACTTC | CASSPYLAGGQETQYF
TRBJ2-7 | TRBV6-1 | 14 | TRBD2 | . | TGTGCCAGCAGTGGGGGGGGATCGGATAACGAGCAGTACTTC | CASSGGGSDNEQYF
TRBJ2-7 | TRBV7-2 | 16 | . | . | TGTGCCAGCAGCTTACGACGACTAAGCCCCCACTACGAGCAGTACTTC | CASSLRRLSPHYEQYF
TRBJ1-6 | TRBV10-2 | 14 | . | few | TGCGCCAGCAGTGGGGGACCCCACAATTCACCCCTCCACTTT | CASSGGPHNSPLHF
TRBJ2-2 | TRBV5-1 | 15 | TRBD2 | . | TGCGCCAGCAGCTTGACTAGCGTAGGCACCGGGGAGCTGTTTTTT | CASSLTSVGTGELFF
TRBJ2-3 | TRBV30 | 14 | TRBD2 | . | TGTGCCTGGGGACTAGCGGGGGAAACAGATACGCAGTATTTT | CAWGLAGETDTQYF
TRBJ1-2 | TRBV14 | 13 | . | . | TGTGCCAGCAGCCCGGGACAAAACTATGGCTACACCTTC | CASSPGQNYGYTF
TRBJ2-3 | TRBV13 | 14 | . | . | TGTGCCAGCAGCTCTGCGATGGGCACAGATACGCAGTATTTT | CASSSAMGTDTQYF
TRBJ1-5 | TRBV28 | 15 | . | . | TGTGCCAGCAGTCCCCGGGGAGGGGCCCGTCAGCCCCAGCATTTT | CASSPRGGARQPQHF
TRBJ2-1 | TRBV12-5 | 17 | . | . | TGTGCTAGTGGTTTGCTCCCCCCTGCCAGGGAAAACGATGAGCAGTTCTTC | CASGLLPPARENDEQFF
TRBJ2-1 | TRBV11-3 | 16 | . | once | TGTGCCAGCAGCTTAGACGGCCAGCGGGTTTTCAATGAGCAGTTCTTC | CASSLDGQRVFNEQFF
TRBJ1-1 | TRBV19 | 16 | . | . | TGTGCCAGTAGTATAGGCCGGGCCGGGGGCGGCACTGAAGCTTTCTTT | CASSIGRAGGGTEAFF
TRBJ2-7 | TRBV6-1 | 14 | . | . | TGTGCCAGCAGGCGGATTTCTCCTGGGATCGAGCAGTACTTC | CASRRISPGIEQYF
TRBJ2-6 | TRBV5-6 | 16 | . | . | TGTGCCAGCAGCTCCCAGACACCCTCTGGGGCCAACGTCCTGACTTTC | CASSSQTPSGANVLTF
TRBJ1-3 | TRBV7-6 | 17 | TRBD1 | . | TGTGCCAGCAGCTTGAGAATAGGACAGGGGGTCGGAAACACCATATATTTT | CASSLRIGQGVGNTIYF
TRBJ1-6 | TRBV19 | 15 | . | . | TGTGCCAGTAGTATAAGAGTACAGACTAATTCACCCCTCCACTTT | CASSIRVQTNSPLHF
TRBJ1-5 | TRBV2 | 15 | TRBD1 | . | TGTGCCAGCAGTTCCGGGACAGGGAACAATCAGCCCCAGCATTTT | CASSSGTGNNQPQHF
TRBJ1-4 | TRBV15 | 17 | . | . | TGTGCCACCACCTCGGATTTCGGTAGCCGCCCTAATGAAAAACTGTTTTTT | CATTSDFGSRPNEKLFF
TRBJ2-4 | TRBV5-4 | 16 | . | . | TGTGCCAGCAGCTTGAAAAGGACAGCTAACGAAAACATTCAGTACTTC | CASSLKRTANENIQYF
TRBJ1-1 | TRBV7-9 | 14 | TRBD1 | . | TGTGCCAGCAGATCCGATCGACAGGGCACTGAAGCTTTCTTT | CASRSDRQGTEAFF
TRBJ1-4 | TRBV7-9 | 14 | . | . | TGTGCCAGCAGCTTGGGACACATTAATGAAAAACTGTTTTTT | CASSLGHINEKLFF
TRBJ2-1 | TRBV19 | 14 | TRBD1 | . | TGTGCCAGTAGTCCCAGGACAGGGTTGAACCGGCAGTTCTTC | CASSPRTGLNRQFF
TRBJ1-5 | TRBV6-1 | 15 | . | . | TGTGCCAGCAGGGGGGCCCGGAGTAGCAATCAGCCCCAGCATTTT | CASRGARSSNQPQHF
TRBJ1-3 | TRBV10-3 | 14 | . | . | TGTGCCATCAGTGATACTATCCGGGGAAACACCATATATTTT | CAISDTIRGNTIYF
TRBJ2-3 | TRBV19 | 16 | . | few | TGTGCCAGTAGTATGCGATGGTCCGCTAGCACAGATACGCAGTATTTT | CASSMRWSASTDTQYF
TRBJ1-5 | TRBV28 | 14 | . | once | TGTGCCAGCAGTAACAGGGTTGTCAATCAGCCCCAGCATTTT | CASSNRVVNQPQHF
TRBJ1-1 | TRBV27 | 16 | . | . | TGTGCCAGCAGTTTCATCAGGGGTTCTATGAACACTGAAGCTTTCTTT | CASSFIRGSMNTEAFF
TRBJ1-5 | TRBV28 | 14 | TRBD1 | few | TGTGCCAGCAGTGGGGACAGGGGCAATCAGCCCCAGCATTTT | CASSGDRGNQPQHF
TRBJ2-3 | TRBV5-1 | 16 | TRBD1 | . | TGCGCCAGCAGCCTGCTAGGACAGGGGGCTTCAGATACGCAGTATTTT | CASSLLGQGASDTQYF
TRBJ1-1 | TRBV2 | 16 | TRBD1 | . | TGTGCCAGCAGTCAATTTAGACAGGGGAGCGGTACTGAAGCTTTCTTT | CASSQFRQGSGTEAFF
TRBJ2-2 | TRBV11-2 | 15 | . | . | TGTGCCAGCAGCTTAGAAGGGAGGATCCCCGGGGAGCTGTTTTTT | CASSLEGRIPGELFF
TRBJ2-1 | TRBV27 | 14 | TRBD2 | few | TGTGCCAGCAGTTTCAGGGAGGGTGGGTATGAGCAGTTCTTC | CASSFREGGYEQFF
TRBJ2-7 | TRBV11-2 | 16 | . | few | TGTGCCAGCAGCTCCGGTTTGTCTTCAGTTCCCTACGAGCAGTACTTC | CASSSGLSSVPYEQYF
TRBJ1-5 | TRBV6-6 | 13 | . | . | TGTGCCAGCGGACAGACGAACAATCAGCCCCAGCATTTT | CASGQTNNQPQHF